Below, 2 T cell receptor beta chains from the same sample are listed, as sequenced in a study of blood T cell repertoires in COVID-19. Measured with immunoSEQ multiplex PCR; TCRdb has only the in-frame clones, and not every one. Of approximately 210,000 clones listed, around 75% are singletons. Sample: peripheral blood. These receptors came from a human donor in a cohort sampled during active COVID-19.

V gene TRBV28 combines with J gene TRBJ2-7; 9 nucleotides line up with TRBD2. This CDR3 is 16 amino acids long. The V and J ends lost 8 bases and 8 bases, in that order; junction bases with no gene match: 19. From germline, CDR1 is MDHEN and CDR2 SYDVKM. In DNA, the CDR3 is TGTGCCAGCCACTCGGGAGAGGGACTAGCCAGCAGGAAGCAGTACTTC. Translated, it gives CASHSGEGLASRKQYF.

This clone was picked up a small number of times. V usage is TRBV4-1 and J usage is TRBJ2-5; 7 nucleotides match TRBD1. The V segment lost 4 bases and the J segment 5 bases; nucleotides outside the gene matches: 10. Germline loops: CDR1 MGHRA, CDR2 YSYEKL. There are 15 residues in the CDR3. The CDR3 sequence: CASSPRDSQYETQYF. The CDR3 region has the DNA TGCGCCAGCAGCCCTCGGGACAGTCAGTACGAGACCCAGTACTTC.